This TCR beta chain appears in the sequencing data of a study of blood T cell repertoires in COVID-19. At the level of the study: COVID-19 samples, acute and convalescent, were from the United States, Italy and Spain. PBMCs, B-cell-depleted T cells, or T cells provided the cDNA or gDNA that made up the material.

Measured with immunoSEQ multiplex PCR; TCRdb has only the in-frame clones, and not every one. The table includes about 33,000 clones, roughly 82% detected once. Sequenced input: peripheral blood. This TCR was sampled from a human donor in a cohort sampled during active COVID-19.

CDR3 protein: CASSQRTDNTEAFF. For the CDR3, the DNA is TGTGCCAGCAGCCAAAGAACAGATAACACTGAAGCTTTCTTT. The chain combines TRBV3-1 (or the pseudogene TRBV3-2) with TRBJ1-1; no clear D gene. There are 14 residues in the CDR3. Germline V gene data show CDR1 as LGHDT and CDR2 as YNNKEL (reference sequence). The V end was cut by 2 bases, the J end by 2 bases, with 9 bases between.